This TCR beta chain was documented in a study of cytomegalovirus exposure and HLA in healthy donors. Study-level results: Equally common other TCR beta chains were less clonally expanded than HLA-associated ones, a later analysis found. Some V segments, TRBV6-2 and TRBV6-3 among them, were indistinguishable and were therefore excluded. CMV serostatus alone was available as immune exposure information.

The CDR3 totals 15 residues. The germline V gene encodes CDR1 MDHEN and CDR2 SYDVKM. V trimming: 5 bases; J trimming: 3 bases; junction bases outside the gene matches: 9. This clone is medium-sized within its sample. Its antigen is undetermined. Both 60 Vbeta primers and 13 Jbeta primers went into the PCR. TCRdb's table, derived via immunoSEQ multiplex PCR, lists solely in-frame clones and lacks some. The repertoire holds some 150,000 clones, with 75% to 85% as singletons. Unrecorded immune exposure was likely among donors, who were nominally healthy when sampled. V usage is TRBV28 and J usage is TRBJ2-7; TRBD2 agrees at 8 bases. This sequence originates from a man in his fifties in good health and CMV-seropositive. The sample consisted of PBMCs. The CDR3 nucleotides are TGTGCCAGCAGTGCAATAGCGGGACTCCGCTACGAGCAGTACTTC. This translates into CASSAIAGLRYEQYF.